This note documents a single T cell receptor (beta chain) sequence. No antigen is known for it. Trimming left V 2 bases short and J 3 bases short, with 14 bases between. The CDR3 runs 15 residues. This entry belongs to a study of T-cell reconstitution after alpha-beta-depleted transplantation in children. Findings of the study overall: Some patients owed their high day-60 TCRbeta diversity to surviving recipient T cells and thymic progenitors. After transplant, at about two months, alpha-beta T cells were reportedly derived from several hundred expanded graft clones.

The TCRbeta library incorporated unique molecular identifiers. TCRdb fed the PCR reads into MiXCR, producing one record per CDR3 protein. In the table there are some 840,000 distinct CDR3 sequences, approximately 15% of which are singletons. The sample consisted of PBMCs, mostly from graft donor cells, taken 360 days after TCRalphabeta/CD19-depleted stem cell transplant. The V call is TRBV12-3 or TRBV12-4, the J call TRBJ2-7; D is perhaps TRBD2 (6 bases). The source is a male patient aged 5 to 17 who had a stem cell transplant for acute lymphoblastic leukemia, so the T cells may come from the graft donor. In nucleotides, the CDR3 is TGTGCCAGCAGTTTAAGACTAGAGTCCGTCTACGAGCAGTACTTC. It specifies CASSLRLESVYEQYF.